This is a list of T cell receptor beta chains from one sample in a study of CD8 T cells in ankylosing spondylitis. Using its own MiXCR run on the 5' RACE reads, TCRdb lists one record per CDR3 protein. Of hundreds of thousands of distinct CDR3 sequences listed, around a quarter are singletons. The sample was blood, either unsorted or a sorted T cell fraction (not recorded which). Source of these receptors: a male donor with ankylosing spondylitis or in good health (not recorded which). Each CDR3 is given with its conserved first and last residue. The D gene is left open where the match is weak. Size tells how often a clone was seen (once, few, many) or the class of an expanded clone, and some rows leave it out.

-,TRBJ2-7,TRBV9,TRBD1,CASSVGQGGEQYF,TGTGCCAGCAGCGTAGGACAGGGGGGCGAGCAGTACTTC
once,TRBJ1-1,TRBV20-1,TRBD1,CSVRTGIPMNTEAFF,TGCAGCGTGAGGACAGGGATTCCAATGAACACTGAAGCTTTCTTT
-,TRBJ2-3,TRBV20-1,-,CSARAAGADTQYF,TGCAGTGCTAGAGCCGCTGGAGCAGATACGCAGTATTTT
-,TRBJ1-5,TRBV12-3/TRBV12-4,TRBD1,CASSSGTAFDQPQHF,TGTGCCAGCAGCAGCGGGACAGCTTTTGATCAGCCCCAGCATTTT
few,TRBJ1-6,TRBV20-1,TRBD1,CSAGDRPGHSPLHF,TGCAGTGCGGGGGACAGGCCGGGACATTCACCCCTCCACTTT
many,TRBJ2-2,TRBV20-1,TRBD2,CSARTSGRVTGELFF,TGCAGTGCCAGGACTAGCGGGAGAGTCACCGGGGAGCTGTTTTTT
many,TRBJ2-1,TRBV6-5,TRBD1,CASSYGQGWLDEQFF,TGTGCCAGCAGTTACGGACAGGGTTGGCTTGATGAGCAGTTCTTC
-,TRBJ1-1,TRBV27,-,CASAVSRDTEAFF,TGTGCCAGCGCTGTCAGTCGTGACACTGAAGCTTTCTTT
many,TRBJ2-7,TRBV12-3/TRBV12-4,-,CASSTATLTYEQYF,TGTGCCAGCAGTACGGCGACCCTCACCTACGAGCAGTACTTC
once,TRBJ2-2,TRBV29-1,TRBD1,CSVGGTGGYNTGELFF,TGCAGCGTGGGAGGGACAGGGGGCTACAACACCGGGGAGCTGTTTTTT
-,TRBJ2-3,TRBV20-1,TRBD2,CSAPHSGSIDTQYF,TGCAGTGCTCCCCATAGCGGGAGTATAGATACGCAGTATTTT
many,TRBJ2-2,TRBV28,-,CASSQGGTGELFF,TGTGCCAGCAGTCAGGGCGGGACCGGGGAGCTGTTTTTT
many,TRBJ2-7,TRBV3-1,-,CASSQGLAGTYF,TGTGCCAGCAGCCAAGGTTTGGCCGGGACTTACTTC
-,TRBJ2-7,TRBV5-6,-,CASTKGISYEQYF,TGTGCCAGCACCAAGGGGATTTCCTACGAGCAGTACTTC
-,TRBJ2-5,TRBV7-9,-,CASSSWGQGGQETQYF,TGTGCCAGCAGCTCTTGGGGGCAGGGGGGTCAAGAGACCCAGTACTTC
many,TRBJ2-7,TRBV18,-,CASSTKQGPYEQYF,TGTGCCAGCTCAACAAAACAGGGTCCATACGAGCAGTACTTC